This is a list of T cell receptor beta chains from one sample in a study of blood T cell repertoires in COVID-19. Sequenced by immunoSEQ multiplex PCR; TCRdb stores in-frame clones only, minus some. The repertoire includes approximately 160,000 clones, over 75% of them detected once, and approximately 5.4% sits in the top ten. Sequenced material: PBMCs or T cells enriched from blood (not recorded which). These receptors originate from a man aged 35 to 55 who had recovered from COVID-19. Both conserved end residues are part of each CDR3. A D gene is named only where the DNA matches it firmly.

v_call: TRBV12-5; j_call: TRBJ2-5; d_call: -; cdr3_aa: CASGHKIQETQYF
v_call: TRBV6-6; j_call: TRBJ1-5; d_call: -; cdr3_aa: CASSSADSNSNQPQHF
v_call: TRBV11-2; j_call: TRBJ1-6; d_call: TRBD1; cdr3_aa: CASSRIRLTGGWSPFHF
v_call: TRBV18; j_call: TRBJ2-4; d_call: TRBD1; cdr3_aa: CASSQLTGESIQYF
v_call: TRBV7-3; j_call: TRBJ1-1; d_call: TRBD1; cdr3_aa: CASSRTGGSNTEAFF
v_call: TRBV7-2; j_call: TRBJ1-6; d_call: -; cdr3_aa: CASSLARNSPLHF
v_call: TRBV19; j_call: TRBJ1-5; d_call: -; cdr3_aa: CAGTKGGFSNQPQHF
v_call: TRBV6-1; j_call: TRBJ1-6; d_call: TRBD1; cdr3_aa: CASSEAFTGDHSPLHF
v_call: TRBV5-1; j_call: TRBJ2-2; d_call: -; cdr3_aa: CASSRRGETGELFF
v_call: TRBV7-8; j_call: TRBJ1-3; d_call: TRBD1; cdr3_aa: CASSRGTGGTGNTIYF
v_call: TRBV18; j_call: TRBJ1-1; d_call: -; cdr3_aa: CASSPGRNTEAFF
v_call: TRBV6-5; j_call: TRBJ2-7; d_call: -; cdr3_aa: CASSFGGGKGEQYF
v_call: TRBV7-9; j_call: TRBJ1-3; d_call: -; cdr3_aa: CASSGELDSGNTIYF
v_call: TRBV18; j_call: TRBJ2-1; d_call: -; cdr3_aa: CASSPPAGYNEQFF
v_call: TRBV2; j_call: TRBJ1-6; d_call: -; cdr3_aa: CASSGQGSYNSPLHF
v_call: TRBV5-1; j_call: TRBJ1-2; d_call: -; cdr3_aa: CASSSGQTYYGYTF
v_call: TRBV19; j_call: TRBJ1-1; d_call: TRBD1; cdr3_aa: CASSLRQGAGTEAFF
v_call: TRBV19; j_call: TRBJ1-2; d_call: -; cdr3_aa: CASSAQQNYGYTF
v_call: TRBV5-1; j_call: TRBJ1-4; d_call: -; cdr3_aa: CASSYSATNEKLFF
v_call: TRBV6-5; j_call: TRBJ2-5; d_call: -; cdr3_aa: CASSPDYQETQYF
v_call: TRBV10-3; j_call: TRBJ2-1; d_call: TRBD2; cdr3_aa: CAISDPTSGGSYNEQFF
v_call: TRBV14; j_call: TRBJ1-5; d_call: TRBD1; cdr3_aa: CASSRDRYQPQHF
v_call: TRBV7-8; j_call: TRBJ1-2; d_call: -; cdr3_aa: CASSPFLSGGYTF
v_call: TRBV7-6; j_call: TRBJ2-1; d_call: TRBD2; cdr3_aa: CASSPSGGIANEQFF
v_call: TRBV10-1; j_call: TRBJ2-3; d_call: TRBD2; cdr3_aa: CASSEGGGGTQYF
v_call: TRBV19; j_call: TRBJ1-2; d_call: TRBD1; cdr3_aa: CASSDSTGLYGYTF
v_call: TRBV30; j_call: TRBJ2-1; d_call: TRBD1; cdr3_aa: CAWSPGTAGYNEQFF
v_call: TRBV6-1; j_call: TRBJ1-1; d_call: -; cdr3_aa: CASSEAASGGTEAFF
v_call: TRBV30; j_call: TRBJ1-5; d_call: -; cdr3_aa: CAWRGGGNQPQHF
v_call: TRBV7-2; j_call: TRBJ2-3; d_call: TRBD2; cdr3_aa: CASSFRGDSTDTQYF
v_call: TRBV30; j_call: TRBJ2-1; d_call: TRBD2; cdr3_aa: CAWSVLAGYNEQFF
v_call: TRBV5-1; j_call: TRBJ1-1; d_call: TRBD1; cdr3_aa: CASSLVGQGGTEAFF
v_call: TRBV14; j_call: TRBJ2-3; d_call: -; cdr3_aa: CASSPGRGGGTDTQYF
v_call: TRBV30; j_call: TRBJ2-7; d_call: TRBD1; cdr3_aa: CAWSGGTVTYEQYF
v_call: TRBV9; j_call: TRBJ1-5; d_call: -; cdr3_aa: CASSVATGPNQPQHF
v_call: TRBV4-1; j_call: TRBJ1-6; d_call: TRBD1; cdr3_aa: CASSSRDRANSYNSPLHF
v_call: TRBV19; j_call: TRBJ2-7; d_call: -; cdr3_aa: CASSNLQRGYSSYEQYF
v_call: TRBV12-5; j_call: TRBJ1-4; d_call: TRBD1; cdr3_aa: CASGLGTGVEKLFF
v_call: TRBV6-5; j_call: TRBJ2-7; d_call: TRBD1; cdr3_aa: CASSYAEGQTYEQYF
v_call: TRBV2; j_call: TRBJ1-2; d_call: -; cdr3_aa: CASSVAGLVYGYTF
v_call: TRBV3-1/TRBV3-2; j_call: TRBJ1-5; d_call: -; cdr3_aa: CASSQMYSNQPQHF
v_call: TRBV7-3; j_call: TRBJ2-3; d_call: TRBD2; cdr3_aa: CASSLRAGDIFGTDTQYF
v_call: TRBV5-6; j_call: TRBJ2-1; d_call: -; cdr3_aa: CASSQPGSAYNEQFF
v_call: TRBV11-1; j_call: TRBJ2-5; d_call: TRBD2; cdr3_aa: CASSLMAGGPRETQYF
v_call: TRBV24-1; j_call: TRBJ1-2; d_call: -; cdr3_aa: CATSDPRHWGEDGYTF
v_call: TRBV27; j_call: TRBJ2-3; d_call: -; cdr3_aa: CASSGSGYRTDTQYF
v_call: TRBV11-2; j_call: TRBJ2-1; d_call: TRBD2; cdr3_aa: CASSLAGLAGKAYNEQFF
v_call: TRBV4-1; j_call: TRBJ1-6; d_call: -; cdr3_aa: CASSHINSPLHF
v_call: TRBV2; j_call: TRBJ1-4; d_call: TRBD1; cdr3_aa: CASSEATGGNEKLFF
v_call: TRBV7-8; j_call: TRBJ2-2; d_call: TRBD2; cdr3_aa: CASIWGLAGGLTGELFF
v_call: TRBV12-2; j_call: TRBJ1-1; d_call: -; cdr3_aa: CASRLGTGGGAFF
v_call: TRBV2; j_call: TRBJ2-5; d_call: TRBD1; cdr3_aa: CASTRQGGQETQYF
v_call: TRBV7-6; j_call: TRBJ1-1; d_call: -; cdr3_aa: CASSLVAGTNTEAFF
v_call: TRBV18; j_call: TRBJ1-1; d_call: -; cdr3_aa: CASSPETEAFF
v_call: TRBV27; j_call: TRBJ2-7; d_call: TRBD1; cdr3_aa: CATKPRTGSYEQYF
v_call: TRBV6-6; j_call: TRBJ1-5; d_call: -; cdr3_aa: CASIPSYSNQPQHF
v_call: TRBV9; j_call: TRBJ1-1; d_call: -; cdr3_aa: CASSGEAGGTEAFF